The source of this TCR beta chain is a study of shared clonotypes between healthy human individuals. Study-level information: The donors, a couple of women and a few men, were aged 18 to 49.

The method was immunoSEQ multiplex PCR; TCRdb's version includes in-frame clones alone and lacks a portion of them. Of 2 million to 2.5 million clones listed, approximately 94% are singletons. Sequenced input: naive CD4+ T cells sorted from blood. Subset here: CD45RA+ positively selected. This TCR was recovered from a man between 18 and 35 years old in good health.

The CDR3 here is CASSGLDGSSYNSPLHF. CDR3 coding DNA: TGTGCCAGCAGTGGCTTAGACGGAAGCTCCTATAATTCACCCCTCCACTTT. The J gene is TRBJ1-6, the V gene TRBV6-1, with D unclear. The V and J ends lost 4 bases and 0 bases respectively, with 13 bases between them. Per the germline V gene, CDR1 is MNHNS and CDR2 is SASEGT. The CDR3 totals 17 residues.